A selection of T cell receptor beta chains follows, all from one sample in a study of T cells expressing NK-cell markers. After re-calling the 5' RACE reads, TCRdb lists one entry per CDR3 protein, DNA absent. This repertoire includes approximately 380,000 distinct CDR3 sequences. Sequencing was carried out using blood T cells: a sorted CD56 or NKG2C T cell subset, CD4+ or CD8+ T cells, or bulk PBMC T cells (not recorded which). The receptors were gathered from a man aged 18-75 years in good health. The CDR3 runs from the conserved cysteine through the conserved F or W.

TRBV20-1	TRBJ2-1	CSAREGSVGRGEQFF
TRBV7-8	TRBJ1-5	CASSLGTAIGNQPQHF
TRBV12-3/TRBV12-4	TRBJ2-3	CARDLGVFGTQYF
TRBV11-2	TRBJ2-2	CASSPLRGGLNTGELFF
TRBV6-2/TRBV6-3	TRBJ2-7	CASSPGLQRTYEQYF
TRBV18	TRBJ1-3	CASSPLGGNSGNTIYF
TRBV2	TRBJ2-7	CASSEGPGSSYEQYF
TRBV2	TRBJ2-7	CASSEDGLEQYF
TRBV3-1	TRBJ2-3	CASSQDGSGEGDTQYF
TRBV18	TRBJ1-1	CASSRTGGWTTEAFF
TRBV3-1	TRBJ2-3	CASSRPSSGSDTQYF
TRBV11-1	TRBJ2-7	CASGKQGGNEQYF
TRBV18	TRBJ2-1	CASSPLQGSNEQFF
TRBV20-1	TRBJ2-1	CSATGGADIREQFF
TRBV5-4	TRBJ2-5	CASKIVGGLETQYF
TRBV29-1	TRBJ2-5	CSVARGQGGETQYF
TRBV12-3/TRBV12-4	TRBJ2-1	CASRKTGGLYNEQFF
TRBV4-2	TRBJ2-7	CASSRALAGYEQYF
TRBV6-5	TRBJ2-3	CASSYRGVATDTQYF
TRBV7-2	TRBJ2-5	CASSTDRGYWETQYF
TRBV10-2	TRBJ2-7	CASSVEDYYEQYF
TRBV29-1	TRBJ1-1	CSVLLPVPATEAFF
TRBV11-2	TRBJ1-4	CASSVSGQGGGEKLFF
TRBV27	TRBJ2-7	CASSFRGSYHEQYF